One and the same sample provided the 17 T cell receptor beta chains below, sequenced in a study of monozygotic twins with cystic fibrosis. Using immunoSEQ multiplex PCR, the repertoire was profiled, and TCRdb retains in-frame clones only, with some absent. This table holds tens of thousands of clones, 96% found once. The specimen sequenced was blood. Every receptor here comes from a girl aged 2 to 9 with cystic fibrosis.

The chain combines TRBV28 with TRBJ2-6; D unclear. The germline V gene encodes CDR1 MDHEN and CDR2 SYDVKM. The CDR3 has 17 residues. Trimming removed 5 bases from V and 2 bases from J, with 16 bases in between. The CDR3 region is CASSPTVRWTGANVLTF. The CDR3 DNA follows: TGTGCCAGCAGTCCGACGGTTCGTTGGACTGGGGCCAACGTCCTGACTTTC. Variable domain in full (rest from reference TRBV28 and TRBJ2-6): DVKVTQSSRYLVKRTGEKVFLECVQDMDHENMFWYRQDPGLGLRLIYFSYDVKMKEKGDIPEGYSVSREKKERFSLILESASTNQTSMYLCASSPTVRWTGANVLTFGAGSRLTVL.

The CDR3 region is CASSALGPTYTF. The CDR3 DNA reads TGTGCCAGCAGTGCTTTAGGACCTACCTACACCTTC. This chain joins TRBV2 and TRBJ1-2; D gene uncertain. Germline lookup yields CDR1 SNHLY and CDR2 FYNNEI. This CDR3 has 12 residues. V was pared by 4 bases and J by 10 bases, with 13 bases between.

The CDR3 sequence is CAWTQGVNQPQHF. Here the CDR3 DNA reads TGTGCCTGGACCCAGGGGGTAAATCAGCCCCAGCATTTT. J is TRBJ1-5 and V is TRBV30, with 7 bases identical to TRBD1. With V trimmed by 4 bases and J by 4 bases, 4 bases remained unmatched. This CDR3 contains 13 residues. Germline V lookup: CDR1 GTSNPN, CDR2 SVGIG (reference sequence). The full variable domain, completed using reference TRBV30 and TRBJ1-5, is SQTIHQWPATLVQPVGSPLSLECTVEGTSNPNLYWYRQAAGRGLQLLFYSVGIGQISSEVPQNLSASRPQDRQFILSSKKLLLSDSGFYLCAWTQGVNQPQHFGDGTRLSIL.

This chain links TRBV9 with TRBJ2-2, with TRBD2 matching over 11 bases. After removal of 0 bases from V and 6 bases from J, the junction contained 4 bases not matched to a gene. CDR1 is SGDLS, CDR2 YYNGEE, per germline. This CDR3 spans 16 amino acids. CDR3 protein: CASSVVGSGRAGELFF. CDR3 nucleotide sequence: TGTGCCAGCAGCGTAGTTGGTAGCGGGAGGGCCGGGGAGCTGTTTTTT.

The chain uses TRBV7-9 and TRBJ2-3; no definite D call. The V end was cut by 0 bases, the J end by 5 bases, with 6 bases between. Germline values: CDR1 SEHNR, CDR2 FQNEAQ (reference sequence). The CDR3 sequence is 13 residues long. The CDR3 here is CASSLALQDTQYF. DNA for the CDR3: TGTGCCAGCAGCTTAGCGCTCCAAGATACGCAGTATTTT.

The J gene is TRBJ1-5, the V gene TRBV7-2; the match to TRBD1 covers 7 bases. V trimming: 5 bases; J trimming: 4 bases; junction bases outside the gene matches: 8. Germline CDR1 is SGHTA and CDR2 is FQGNSA. The CDR3 is 15 residues long. The CDR3 DNA sequence: TGTGCCAGCAGCCCAGAGGGACAGACGAATCAGCCCCAGCATTTT. Its protein product is CASSPEGQTNQPQHF.

The chain combines TRBV10-2 with TRBJ2-3; D uncertain. Trimming pared 4 bases from V and 4 bases from J, leaving 15 bases between. In germline, CDR1 is WSHSY, CDR2 SAAADI. CDR3 length equals 15 residues. The CDR3 nucleotides read TGCGCCAGCAGTGTGCATTTTCAGACGGCAGATACGCAGTATTTT. The encoded protein is CASSVHFQTADTQYF.

The rearrangement joins TRBV5-4 to TRBJ1-2; 7 bases align to TRBD1. CDR1 and CDR2 (germline): SGHNT, YYREEE (reference sequence). V shed 5 bases and J 0 bases; nucleotides not matched to a gene: 7. This CDR3 spans 15 amino acids. DNA of the CDR3: TGTGCCAGCAGTTCGGGGACAGCGTCTAACTATGGCTACACCTTC. Translating gives CASSSGTASNYGYTF.

V and J are TRBV30 and TRBJ1-1; D ambiguous. The ends were cut back, 5 bases at V and 0 bases at J, with 10 bases in the middle. The V gene's germline CDR1 is GTSNPN and CDR2 SVGIG (reference sequence). The CDR3 is 13 residues long. The CDR3 DNA reads as TGTGCCTGGGGAAGGACTATGAACACTGAAGCTTTCTTT. Protein: CAWGRTMNTEAFF.

The V and J genes are TRBV28 and TRBJ1-4; D is undetermined. Trimming removed 6 bases from V and 0 bases from J, with 11 bases in between. Germline lookup yields CDR1 MDHEN and CDR2 SYDVKM. This CDR3 spans 15 amino acids. The CDR3: CASRMYRTTNEKLFF. The CDR3 region has the DNA TGTGCCAGCAGGATGTACCGGACAACTAATGAAAAACTGTTTTTT.

This clone was detected only once. The chain couples TRBV7-6 to TRBJ2-7; 7 bases line up with TRBD1. This CDR3 is built from 14 residues. CDR1 SGHVS and CDR2 FNYEAQ come from the germline V gene. Trimming at V came to 5 bases and at J to 2 bases, leaving 6 bases not matched to a gene. As DNA, the CDR3 is TGTGCCAGCAGCCCGGGGACAGTGACCTACGAGCAGTACTTC. It specifies CASSPGTVTYEQYF.

In DNA, the CDR3 is TGTGCCAGCAGCGTCTGGGACAATGAGCAGTTCTTC. It specifies CASSVWDNEQFF. J is TRBJ2-1 and V is TRBV9; no clear D gene. The CDR3 contains 12 residues. The V end lost 2 bases, the J end lost 5 bases, and 5 bases lay between the germline ends. Germline lookup yields CDR1 SGDLS and CDR2 YYNGEE.

The rearrangement uses TRBV11-2 and TRBJ1-2; D is ambiguous. The CDR3 loop spans 19 amino acids. Trimming removed 0 bases from V and 4 bases from J, with 24 bases in between. Germline CDR1 is SGHAT and CDR2 is FQNNGV. The CDR3 sequence is CASSLDRGVGKRNSYGYTF. The CDR3, as DNA: TGTGCCAGCAGCTTAGATCGGGGAGTCGGGAAAAGGAACTCCTATGGCTACACCTTC.

This chain joins TRBV6-1 and TRBJ1-2; D is unresolved. V lost 8 bases, J lost 7 bases, and 14 bases lay in between. CDR3 length: 12 amino acids. Germline CDR1 and CDR2: MNHNS and SASEGT. The CDR3 is CASSGLTGGYTF. The CDR3 DNA sequence: TGTGCCAGCTCCGGGCTAACGGGTGGCTACACCTTC.

V and J are TRBV5-3 and TRBJ1-5; D uncertain. TRBV5-3 is reported as an ORF; its role is uncertain. Trimming shortened V by 0 bases and J by 4 bases, and 8 bases separated the two germline ends. This CDR3 comprises 14 residues. CDR3 bases: TGTGCCAGAAGCTTGGCCTCCGGTAATCAGCCCCAGCATTTT. As protein: CARSLASGNQPQHF.

As regards this clone: At one boundary the junction diverges from the germline segment, which might be a read error. The V and J genes are TRBV5-3 and TRBJ1-1; no clear D. TRBV5-3 is marked as an open reading frame, function uncertain. CDR3 size: 11 residues. The CDR3 here is CARSLGWRARF. The CDR3, as DNA: TGTGCCAGAAGCTTGGGGTGGAGGGCCAGATTT.

The rearrangement uses TRBV4-1 and TRBJ2-1, with 7 bases fitting TRBD2. V lost 0 bases to trimming and J lost 5 bases; unmatched junction nucleotides: 4. The CDR3 contains 15 residues. CDR1 MGHRA and CDR2 YSYEKL come from the germline V gene. CDR3 loop: CASSQEAGPNNEQFF. CDR3 DNA sequence: TGCGCCAGCAGCCAAGAAGCGGGACCGAACAATGAGCAGTTCTTC.